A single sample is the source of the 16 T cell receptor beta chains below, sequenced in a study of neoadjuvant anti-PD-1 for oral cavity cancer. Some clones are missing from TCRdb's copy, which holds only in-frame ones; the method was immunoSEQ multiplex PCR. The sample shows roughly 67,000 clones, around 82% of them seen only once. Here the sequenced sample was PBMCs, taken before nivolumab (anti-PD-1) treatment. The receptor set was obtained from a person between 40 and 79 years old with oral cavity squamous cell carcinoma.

The CDR3 coding sequence is TGTGCCATCAGTGAGCAGGGGATTAATACGCAGTATTTT. Translation: CAISEQGINTQYF. V is TRBV10-3 and J is TRBJ2-3; D is perhaps TRBD1 (6 bases). The length of the CDR3 is 13 residues. V lost 2 bases to trimming and J lost 7 bases, with 10 bases between them. Looked up from germline, CDR1 is ENHRY and CDR2 is SYGVKD.

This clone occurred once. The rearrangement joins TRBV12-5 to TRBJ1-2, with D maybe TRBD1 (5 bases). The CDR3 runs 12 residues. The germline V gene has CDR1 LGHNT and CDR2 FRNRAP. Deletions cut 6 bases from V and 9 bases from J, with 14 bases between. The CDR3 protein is CASGRDGGSYTF. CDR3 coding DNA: TGTGCTAGTGGCCGAGACGGGGGTAGCTACACCTTC.

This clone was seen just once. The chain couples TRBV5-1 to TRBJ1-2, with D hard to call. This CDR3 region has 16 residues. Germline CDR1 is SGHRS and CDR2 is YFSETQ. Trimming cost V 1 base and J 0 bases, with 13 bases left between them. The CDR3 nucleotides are TGCGCCAGCAGCTTGAATGGCGGACGGGCTAACTATGGCTACACCTTC. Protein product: CASSLNGGRANYGYTF. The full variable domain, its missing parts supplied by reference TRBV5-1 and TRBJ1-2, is KAGVTQTPRYLIKTRGQQVTLSCSPISGHRSVSWYQQTPGQGLQFLFEYFSETQRNKGNFPGRFSGRQFSNSRSEMNVSTLELGDSALYLCASSLNGGRANYGYTFGSGTRLTVV.

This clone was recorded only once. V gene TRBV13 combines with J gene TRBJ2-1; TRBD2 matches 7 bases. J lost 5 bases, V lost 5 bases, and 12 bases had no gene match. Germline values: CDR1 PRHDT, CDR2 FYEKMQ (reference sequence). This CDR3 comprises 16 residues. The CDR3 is CASSRASGSGDNEQFF. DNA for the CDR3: TGTGCCAGCAGCCGTGCTTCGGGAAGCGGGGACAATGAGCAGTTCTTC.

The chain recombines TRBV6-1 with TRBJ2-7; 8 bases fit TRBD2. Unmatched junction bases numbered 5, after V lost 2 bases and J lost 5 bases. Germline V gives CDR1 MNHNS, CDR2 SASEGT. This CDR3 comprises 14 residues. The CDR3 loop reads CASSEYGGANEQYF. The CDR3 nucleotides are TGTGCCAGCAGTGAATACGGGGGGGCGAACGAGCAGTACTTC.

The CDR3 loop is CASRAGTSNEKLFF. The DNA of the CDR3 is TGTGCCAGCAGGGCCGGGACATCGAATGAAAAACTGTTTTTT. The rearrangement uses TRBV25-1 and TRBJ1-4; TRBD1 might be the D (6 bases). Per germline, CDR1 MGHDK and CDR2 SYGVNS. The V and J ends lost 6 bases and 5 bases respectively, with 13 bases between them. This CDR3 region has 14 residues.

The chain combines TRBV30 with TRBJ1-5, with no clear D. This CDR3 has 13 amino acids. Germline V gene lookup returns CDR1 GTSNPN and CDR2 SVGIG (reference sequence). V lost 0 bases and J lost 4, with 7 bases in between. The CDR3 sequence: CAWSVSENQPQHF. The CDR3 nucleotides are TGTGCCTGGAGTGTATCGGAGAATCAGCCCCAGCATTTT. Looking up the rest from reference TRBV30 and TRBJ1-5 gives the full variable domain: SQTIHQWPATLVQPVGSPLSLECTVEGTSNPNLYWYRQAAGRGLQLLFYSVGIGQISSEVPQNLSASRPQDRQFILSSKKLLLSDSGFYLCAWSVSENQPQHFGDGTRLSIL.

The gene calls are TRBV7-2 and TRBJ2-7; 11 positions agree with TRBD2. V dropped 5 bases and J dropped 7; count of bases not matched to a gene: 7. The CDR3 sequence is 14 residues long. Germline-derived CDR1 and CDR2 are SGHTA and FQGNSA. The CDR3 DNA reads TGTGCCAGCAGCGTGACTAGCGGGAATCGAGAGCAGTACTTC. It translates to CASSVTSGNREQYF.

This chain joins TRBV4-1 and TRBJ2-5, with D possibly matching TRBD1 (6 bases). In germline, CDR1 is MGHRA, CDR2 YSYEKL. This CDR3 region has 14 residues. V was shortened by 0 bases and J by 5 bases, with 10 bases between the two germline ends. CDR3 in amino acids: CASSQDRGKETQYF. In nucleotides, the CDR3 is TGCGCCAGCAGCCAAGACAGGGGAAAGGAGACCCAGTACTTC.

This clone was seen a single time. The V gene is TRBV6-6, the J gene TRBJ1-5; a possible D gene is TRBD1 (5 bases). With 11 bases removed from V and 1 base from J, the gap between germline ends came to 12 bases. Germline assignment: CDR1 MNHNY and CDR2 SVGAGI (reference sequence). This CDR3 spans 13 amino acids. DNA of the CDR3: TGTGCCGGGGGGGGTACGAGCAATCAGCCCCAGCATTTT. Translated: CAGGGTSNQPQHF.

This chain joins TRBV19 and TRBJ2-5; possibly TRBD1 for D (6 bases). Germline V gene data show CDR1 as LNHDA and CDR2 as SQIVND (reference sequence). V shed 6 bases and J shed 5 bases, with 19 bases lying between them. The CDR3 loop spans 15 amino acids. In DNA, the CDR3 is TGTGCCAGTAGCTCTAGGTTGGGTCAGGGGGAGACCCAGTACTTC. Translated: CASSSRLGQGETQYF.

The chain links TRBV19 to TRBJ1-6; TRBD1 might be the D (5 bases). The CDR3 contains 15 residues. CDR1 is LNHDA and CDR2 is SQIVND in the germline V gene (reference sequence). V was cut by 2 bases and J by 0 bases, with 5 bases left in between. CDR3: CASSIQGSYNSPLHF. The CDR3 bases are TGTGCCAGTAGTATACAGGGCTCCTATAATTCACCCCTCCACTTT.

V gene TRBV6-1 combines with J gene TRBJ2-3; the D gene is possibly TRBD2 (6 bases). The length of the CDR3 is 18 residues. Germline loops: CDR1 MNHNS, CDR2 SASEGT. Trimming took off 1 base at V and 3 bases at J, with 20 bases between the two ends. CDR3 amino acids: CASSEGGGRGGLTDTQYF. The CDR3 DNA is TGTGCCAGCAGTGAAGGAGGCGGGCGGGGAGGTTTGACAGATACGCAGTATTTT.

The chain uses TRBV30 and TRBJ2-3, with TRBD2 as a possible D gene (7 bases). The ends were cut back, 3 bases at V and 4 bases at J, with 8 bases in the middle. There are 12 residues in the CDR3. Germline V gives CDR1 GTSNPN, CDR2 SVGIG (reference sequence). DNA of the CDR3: TGTGCCTGGAGAGGGGGGGCAGATACGCAGTATTTT. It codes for CAWRGGADTQYF.

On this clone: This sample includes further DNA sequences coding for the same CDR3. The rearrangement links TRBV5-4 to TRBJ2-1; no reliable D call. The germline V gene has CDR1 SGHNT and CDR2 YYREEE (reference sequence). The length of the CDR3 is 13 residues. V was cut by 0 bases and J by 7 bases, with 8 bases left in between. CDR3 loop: CASSLAGGNEQFF. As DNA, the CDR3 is TGTGCCAGCAGCTTGGCCGGTGGGAATGAGCAGTTCTTC.

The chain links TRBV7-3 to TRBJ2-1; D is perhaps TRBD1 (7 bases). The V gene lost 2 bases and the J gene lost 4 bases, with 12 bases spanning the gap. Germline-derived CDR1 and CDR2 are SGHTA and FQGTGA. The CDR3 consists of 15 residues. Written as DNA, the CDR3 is TGTGCCAGCAGCTTAGACAGGGCGGGGTACAATGAGCAGTTCTTC. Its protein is CASSLDRAGYNEQFF.